This T cell receptor beta chain was recovered during a study of cytomegalovirus exposure and HLA in healthy donors. Profiling relied on immunoSEQ multiplex PCR, and the TCRdb table lists in-frame clones only, not all of them. This table holds about 120,000 clones, more than 95% found once. Details on this clone: Its antigen is not known.

General study points: In vitro checks showed that three CMV-associated chains really do target CMV antigens. The classifier reportedly diagnosed cytomegalovirus status with high specificity and sensitivity. The authors listed 180 or so TCR beta chains as cytomegalovirus-associated.

The CDR3 contains 15 residues. In germline, CDR1 is LNHDA, CDR2 SQIVND (reference sequence). V shed 5 bases, J shed 3 bases, and the junction held 8 bases outside the gene matches. This rearrangement joins TRBV19 to TRBJ2-7; 9 nucleotides line up with TRBD1. Source material: PBMCs. This TCR came from a man aged 18 to 30 in good health and CMV-seronegative. The CDR3 DNA sequence: TGTGCCAGTAGTCCAACAGGGGGCCTAGTCTACGAGCAGTACTTC. Translated: CASSPTGGLVYEQYF.